Listed below are T cell receptor beta chains from one sample, sequenced in a study of metastatic and nonmetastatic thyroid tumors. TCRdb reprocessed the PCR reads via MiXCR. Among tens of thousands of clones, approximately 12% were seen once, and the ten largest hold around 8.8%. The sample consisted of tumor tissue. The receptors originated from a female donor with papillary thyroid cancer or a benign thyroid nodule (not recorded which). Some clones in this sample may be carry-over from other donors' samples. CDR3s leave out the opening cysteine and the closing phenylalanine or tryptophan. The order of the fields is V gene, CDR3 length, J gene, CDR3 protein.

TRBV15	11	TRBJ2-7	ATSREGSYEQY
TRBV28	13	TRBJ1-2	ASSLGGQVRNGYA
TRBV7-6	14	TRBJ2-3	ASSSKTGGGTDTQY
TRBV6-4	11	TRBJ1-5	ASSNGVGQPQH
TRBV3-1	12	TRBJ1-2	ASSSRTANYGYT
TRBV4-1	13	TRBJ2-7	ASSPTGQGGDEQY
TRBV10-3	13	TRBJ2-7	AISASSGPACEQY
TRBV18	13	TRBJ2-1	ASSPGTSRGNEQF
TRBV13	11	TRBJ2-3	ASRRTGTDTQY
TRBV7-9	13	TRBJ2-5	ASSFGSGDLETQY
TRBV25-1	12	TRBJ1-4	ASRTGPANEKLF
TRBV6-1	11	TRBJ1-1	ASTGQLNTEAF
TRBV5-5	12	TRBJ2-7	ASSLGQGSDEQY
TRBV10-3	13	TRBJ1-1	AIGTRGPGNTEAF
TRBV3-1	12	TRBJ2-7	ASSQDWTGSKPH
TRBV15	16	TRBJ2-1	ATSRARGGGSLYNEQF
TRBV28	10	TRBJ1-1	ASSWTGDEAF
TRBV6-1	9	TRBJ1-3	ASGVGNTIY
TRBV7-2	11	TRBJ2-7	ASSFGDIYEQY
TRBV20-1	10	TRBJ2-7	SAVGTSDEQY
TRBV5-1	11	TRBJ2-2	ASRASNTGELF